Below are 17 T cell receptor beta chains sequenced from a single sample in a study of cytomegalovirus exposure and HLA in healthy donors. A multiplex PCR was run with 60 Vbeta primers and 13 Jbeta primers. Generated by immunoSEQ multiplex PCR, the TCRdb table keeps only in-frame clones and is missing some. This sample has 130,000 or so clones, with about 61% found just once. The material sequenced was PBMCs. The receptors shown here come from a male donor in good health and CMV-seronegative.

This chain uses TRBV19 with TRBJ1-5; D perhaps matches TRBD1 (6 bases). V shed 3 bases and J shed 0 bases, with 9 bases lying between them. Germline V gives CDR1 LNHDA, CDR2 SQIVND (reference sequence). This CDR3 is built from 15 residues. The CDR3 sequence is CASSMDRDSNQPQHF. As DNA, the CDR3 is TGTGCCAGTAGTATGGACAGAGATAGCAATCAGCCCCAGCATTTT.

The chain employs TRBV7-9 and TRBJ2-7; 7 positions agree with TRBD1. Germline loops: CDR1 SEHNR, CDR2 FQNEAQ (reference sequence). The ends lost 2 bases at V and 2 bases at J; junction bases unmatched: 12. The CDR3 length is 17 residues. CDR3 loop: CASSLRPPGTVAYEQYF. Here the CDR3 DNA reads TGTGCCAGCAGCTTAAGGCCCCCCGGGACAGTAGCCTACGAGCAGTACTTC.

The J gene is TRBJ2-5, the V gene TRBV2; tentative D call: TRBD2 (6 bases). CDR3 length: 13 amino acids. Germline loops: CDR1 SNHLY, CDR2 FYNNEI. The V end was cut by 10 bases, the J end by 3 bases, with 15 bases between. This chain's CDR3 is CATGVAGKETQYF. The CDR3 coding sequence is TGTGCCACCGGGGTGGCGGGGAAAGAGACCCAGTACTTC.

The V and J genes are TRBV27 and TRBJ2-7; the match to TRBD1 covers 8 bases. CDR3 length: 12 amino acids. J was trimmed by 7 bases and V by 3 bases; bases with no gene match: 2. Germline V CDR1 and CDR2: MNHEY, SMNVEV (reference sequence). CDR3 amino acids: CASSFTGGEQYF. The CDR3 DNA is TGTGCCAGCAGTTTTACAGGGGGGGAGCAGTACTTC.

This chain joins TRBV19 and TRBJ1-1, with D unresolved. The V end lost 7 bases, the J end lost 3 bases, and 12 bases lay between the germline ends. Looked up from germline, CDR1 is LNHDA and CDR2 is SQIVND (reference sequence). The CDR3 loop spans 13 amino acids. The CDR3: CASKDLADTEAFF. CDR3 DNA sequence: TGTGCCAGTAAAGATCTCGCGGACACTGAAGCTTTCTTT.

This rearrangement joins TRBV20-1 to TRBJ1-1, with no clear D. V lost 6 bases and J 0 bases, leaving 5 bases between the germline ends. Germline CDR1 DFQATT, CDR2 SNEGSKA (reference sequence). CDR3 size: 11 residues. The CDR3 nucleotides are TGCAGTGCACAGATGAACACTGAAGCTTTCTTT. Protein: CSAQMNTEAFF.

The chain employs TRBV7-6 and TRBJ2-2; tentative D call: TRBD2 (7 bases). Germline CDR1 and CDR2: SGHVS and FNYEAQ. V lost 3 bases, J lost 2 bases, and 13 bases lay in between. The CDR3 extends over 16 amino acids. The CDR3 spells CASSLLSGTNTGELFF. Here the CDR3 DNA reads TGTGCCAGCAGCTTGTTGAGCGGGACAAACACCGGGGAGCTGTTTTTT.

The chain uses TRBV7-3 and TRBJ2-5; 8 positions agree with TRBD2. The ends lost 5 bases at V and 5 bases at J; junction bases unmatched: 7. The germline V gene has CDR1 SGHTA and CDR2 FQGTGA. CDR3 length: 14 residues. In DNA, the CDR3 is TGTGCCAGCAGCACGGGACTAGAGGGGGAGACCCAGTACTTC. Translation: CASSTGLEGETQYF. The full variable domain, rest sourced from reference TRBV7-3 and TRBJ2-5, is GAGVSQTPSNKVTEKGKYVELRCDPISGHTALYWYRQSLGQGPEFLIYFQGTGAADDSGLPNDRFFAVRPEGSVSTLKIQRTERGDSAVYLCASSTGLEGETQYFGPGTRLLVL.

The rearrangement joins TRBV14 to TRBJ1-2; weak D call: TRBD1 (6 bases). The CDR3 runs to 17 residues. Trimming left V 0 bases short and J 2 bases short, with 16 bases between. Germline CDR1 is SGHDN and CDR2 is FVKESK. CDR3 residues: CASSQEFDRGGNYGYTF. The CDR3 region has the DNA TGTGCCAGCAGCCAAGAGTTCGACAGAGGGGGAAACTATGGCTACACCTTC.

The chain is built from TRBV7-9 and TRBJ2-5; TRBD2 aligns across 10 bases. There are 17 residues in the CDR3. Germline CDR1 reads SEHNR; CDR2 reads FQNEAQ (reference sequence). With V trimmed by 5 bases and J by 1 base, 10 bases remained unmatched. The CDR3 bases are TGTGCCAGCAGCCCATTGAGACTAGCGGGCACCCAAGAGACCCAGTACTTC. Its protein product is CASSPLRLAGTQETQYF.

The J gene is TRBJ1-5, the V gene TRBV28; no definite D call. Germline CDR1 reads MDHEN; CDR2 reads SYDVKM. The ends were cut back, 3 bases at V and 0 bases at J, with 9 bases in the middle. CDR3 length equals 15 residues. The DNA for the CDR3 is TGTGCCAGCAGTTTGGCGGCGTATAGCAATCAGCCCCAGCATTTT. It translates to CASSLAAYSNQPQHF.

This clone was recorded a few times. The chain is built from TRBV9 and TRBJ2-1, with TRBD2 matching 12 bases. CDR3 length: 15 residues. The germline CDR1 and CDR2 sequences are SGDLS and YYNGEE. The junction had 1 base not matched to a gene; V was cut back by 4 bases and J by 2 bases. The CDR3 DNA reads TGTGCCAGCAGCCTAGCGGGGGGGCCCTACAATGAGCAGTTCTTC. Encoded protein: CASSLAGGPYNEQFF. Looking up the rest from reference TRBV9 and TRBJ2-1 gives the full variable domain: DSGVTQTPKHLITATGQRVTLRCSPRSGDLSVYWYQQSLDQGLQFLIQYYNGEERAKGNILERFSAQQFPDLHSELNLSSLELGDSALYFCASSLAGGPYNEQFFGPGTRLTVL.

This rearrangement joins TRBV18 to TRBJ1-2, with D perhaps matching TRBD1 (6 bases). The CDR3 runs 16 residues. Germline V CDR1 and CDR2: KGHSH, LQKENI. V lost 0 bases to trimming and J lost 4 bases, with 15 bases between them. For the CDR3, the DNA is TGTGCCAGCTCACCACCGAACCAGGGGCAGCCCTATGGCTACACCTTC. This sequence encodes CASSPPNQGQPYGYTF.

V gene TRBV2 combines with J gene TRBJ1-1; 11 nucleotides line up with TRBD1. The J segment lost 4 bases and the V segment lost 6 bases, leaving 7 bases of the junction unmatched. CDR1 and CDR2 (germline): SNHLY, FYNNEI. The CDR3 runs to 15 residues. The DNA for the CDR3 is TGTGCCAGCAGACAGGGGACAGGGGGGGGCACTGAAGCTTTCTTT. Its translation is CASRQGTGGGTEAFF.

This sequence joins TRBV7-3 and TRBJ2-3, with 8 bases identical to TRBD1. Germline CDR1 is SGHTA and CDR2 is FQGTGA. J was trimmed by 5 bases and V by 5 bases; bases with no gene match: 6. There are 14 residues in the CDR3. The CDR3 region is CASSTGQGIDTQYF. CDR3 DNA sequence: TGTGCCAGCAGCACCGGACAGGGTATAGATACGCAGTATTTT.

To note about this clone: At one end, the junction sequence differs from germline, possibly due to a read error. CDR3 amino acids: CASSQVYPGQGGNRIYF. The CDR3 nucleotides are TGCGCCAGCAGCCAAGTCTATCCGGGACAGGGAGGGAACCGAATCTATTTT. The rearrangement joins TRBV4-1 to TRBJ1-6; 9 bases line up with TRBD1. CDR3 length equals 17 residues. Germline CDR1 MGHRA, CDR2 YSYEKL.

This rearrangement joins TRBV4-2 to TRBJ1-4; D is undetermined. Germline V gene sequence: CDR1 LGHNA, CDR2 YNFKEQ. This CDR3 is built from 18 residues. V was clipped by 3 bases and J by 3 bases, with 20 bases between them. The CDR3 DNA reads as TGTGCCAGCAGCCAGGGCCTTGAAACCTTGCTGGCTAATGAAAAACTGTTTTTT. This translates into CASSQGLETLLANEKLFF.